One sample yielded the 30 T cell receptor beta chains listed below, sequenced in a study of blood T cell repertoires in COVID-19. The table came from immunoSEQ multiplex PCR; TCRdb's copy has only in-frame clones and leaves some out. Of about 190,000 clones listed, approximately 82% are singletons. The sequenced sample consisted of peripheral blood. Every receptor here comes from a man in his forties or fifties with active or convalescent COVID-19.

The chain uses TRBV9 and TRBJ1-1; D may be TRBD1 (5 bases). The CDR3 loop spans 16 amino acids. The ends were cut back, 4 bases at V and 4 bases at J, with 20 bases in the middle. Germline CDR1 SGDLS, CDR2 YYNGEE. The DNA of the CDR3 is TGTGCCAGCAGCAGATTTACCGGGACTCGGGGCACTGAAGCTTTCTTT. This encodes CASSRFTGTRGTEAFF.

This sequence joins TRBV27 and TRBJ2-6; TRBD1 matches at 10 bases. This CDR3 is built from 17 residues. CDR1 and CDR2 from the germline V gene are MNHEY and SMNVEV (reference sequence). The junction had 3 bases not matched to a gene; V was cut back by 4 bases and J by 0 bases. The DNA of the CDR3 is TGTGCCAGCAGTTCGGACAGGGGGAGCTCTGGGGCCAACGTCCTGACTTTC. Translation gives CASSSDRGSSGANVLTF.

V is TRBV6-4 and J is TRBJ1-1; D perhaps matches TRBD1 (5 bases). The V end lost 5 bases, the J end lost 0 bases, and 16 bases lay between the germline ends. The CDR3 loop spans 16 amino acids. Per the germline V gene, CDR1 is MRHNA and CDR2 is SNTAGT. The CDR3 region is CASSPTRREVNTEAFF. The CDR3, as DNA: TGTGCCAGCAGTCCAACCCGCAGGGAAGTGAACACTGAAGCTTTCTTT.

The V call is TRBV5-1, the J call TRBJ2-1, with 10 bases aligning to TRBD2. CDR1 SGHRS and CDR2 YFSETQ come from the germline V gene. The CDR3 contains 16 residues. The V segment lost 2 bases and the J segment 0 bases; nucleotides outside the gene matches: 2. The CDR3, as DNA: TGCGCCAGCAGCTTCCCTAGCGGGAGCTCCTACAATGAGCAGTTCTTC. It is translated as CASSFPSGSSYNEQFF.

This clone was detected once. The chain couples TRBV18 to TRBJ2-1, with a weak D call TRBD2 (6 bases). Looked up from germline, CDR1 is KGHSH and CDR2 is LQKENI. There are 15 residues in the CDR3. V was clipped by 3 bases and J by 2 bases, with 11 bases between them. CDR3 sequence (DNA): TGTGCCAGCTCACCTGGGGGGAGTGCCTACAATGAGCAGTTCTTC. This gives the protein CASSPGGSAYNEQFF.

This chain uses TRBV6-5 with TRBJ2-7, with TRBD1 identical over 10 bases. Germline V gene sequence: CDR1 MNHEY, CDR2 SVGAGI. The length of the CDR3 is 14 residues. Trimming at V came to 5 bases and at J to 3 bases, leaving 4 bases not matched to a gene. The CDR3 here is CASSHRTGGYEQYF. As DNA, the CDR3 is TGTGCCAGCAGTCACCGGACAGGGGGCTACGAGCAGTACTTC.

This clone is categorized as medium-sized. This chain connects TRBV10-1 to TRBJ2-7; TRBD2 matches at 7 bases. This CDR3 has 14 residues. Trimming removed 3 bases from V and 1 base from J; junction bases left unmatched: 3. Germline V gives CDR1 WNHNN, CDR2 SYGVQD (reference sequence). CDR3 in amino acids: CASSDREGSYEQYF. CDR3 nucleotide sequence: TGCGCCAGCAGTGACAGGGAGGGGTCCTACGAGCAGTACTTC.

The chain uses TRBV19 and TRBJ1-5; tentative D call: TRBD1 (6 bases). The CDR3 spans 15 residues. With 6 bases removed from V and 3 bases from J, the gap between germline ends came to 15 bases. Germline V CDR1 and CDR2: LNHDA, SQIVND (reference sequence). The CDR3 DNA follows: TGTGCCAGTAGCGCGACAGGATACTTCAATCAGCCCCAGCATTTT. It yields the protein CASSATGYFNQPQHF.

For the CDR3, the DNA is TGTGCCAGCAGTTCAACAGGGGTGGGGGCCAGTCGGGTCCAGCATTTT. Translated, it gives CASSSTGVGASRVQHF. The rearrangement links TRBV6-5 to TRBJ1-5; 7 nucleotides agree with TRBD1. CDR3 length equals 16 residues. V shed 4 bases and J 12 bases; nucleotides not matched to a gene: 18. CDR1 is MNHEY, CDR2 SVGAGI, per germline.

The chain couples TRBV5-1 to TRBJ2-5; 12 bases align to TRBD2. The germline gives CDR1 SGHRS, CDR2 YFSETQ. The length of the CDR3 is 16 residues. J lost 2 bases, V lost 4 bases, and 6 bases had no gene match. The CDR3 sequence is CASSQTSGRRQETQYF. Here the CDR3 DNA reads TGCGCCAGCAGCCAGACTAGCGGGAGACGTCAAGAGACCCAGTACTTC.

The V gene is TRBV15, the J gene TRBJ1-5; D is perhaps TRBD1 (6 bases). Germline CDR1 is LNHNV and CDR2 is YYDKDF (reference sequence). Trimming cost V 2 bases and J 5 bases, with 19 bases left between them. CDR3 length: 17 residues. The CDR3: CATSRSPVGGGHQPQHF. DNA for the CDR3: TGTGCCACCAGCAGAAGTCCGGTCGGGGGGGGGCATCAGCCCCAGCATTTT.

This rearrangement joins TRBV29-1 to TRBJ2-7; 8 bases align to TRBD1. V lost 6 bases, J lost 0 bases, and 7 bases stayed unmatched. CDR3 size: 14 residues. Germline V CDR1 and CDR2: SQVTM, ANQGSEA. The CDR3 nucleotides read TGCAGCGTGCTTAGACAGGGGCCCTCCTACGAGCAGTACTTC. It codes for CSVLRQGPSYEQYF.

The chain has TRBV25-1 and TRBJ1-1; no definite D call. Germline CDR1 and CDR2: MGHDK and SYGVNS. Trimming took 3 bases from V and 3 from J, leaving 8 bases between them. This CDR3 is 13 amino acids long. The CDR3 spells CASSDSRDTEAFF. In DNA, the CDR3 is TGTGCCAGCAGTGACTCTCGCGACACTGAAGCTTTCTTT.

The chain combines TRBV5-8 with TRBJ1-1, with 9 bases lining up with TRBD1. This CDR3 spans 13 amino acids. Germline lookup yields CDR1 SGHTS and CDR2 YDEGEE. V dropped 5 bases and J dropped 5; count of bases not matched to a gene: 4. CDR3 sequence (DNA): TGTGCCAGCAGGAGGACAGGGGCGACTGAAGCTTTCTTT. Translating gives CASRRTGATEAFF.

This chain links TRBV28 with TRBJ1-2; a possible D gene is TRBD1 (6 bases). CDR3 length: 14 residues. Per the germline V gene, CDR1 is MDHEN and CDR2 is SYDVKM. Trimming removed 5 bases from V and 1 base from J, with 11 bases in between. The CDR3 here is CASSTRDNNYGYTF. The CDR3 region has the DNA TGTGCCAGCAGTACCCGGGACAATAACTATGGCTACACCTTC.

This chain uses TRBV19 with TRBJ1-1, with 10 bases aligning to TRBD1. The CDR3 spans 16 residues. CDR1 and CDR2 from the germline V gene are LNHDA and SQIVND (reference sequence). With 5 bases clipped from V and 0 bases from J, the junction kept 6 bases outside the gene matches. CDR3 sequence reads: CASSPRQGALNTEAFF. CDR3 DNA sequence: TGTGCCAGTAGTCCCCGACAGGGGGCGTTGAACACTGAAGCTTTCTTT.

This chain connects TRBV6-5 to TRBJ2-7; 10 bases are a match to TRBD1. CDR3 size: 14 residues. V lost 7 bases and J lost 7; bases outside the gene matches: 10. Germline-derived CDR1 and CDR2 are MNHEY and SVGAGI. The CDR3: CASTFRQGAGEQYF. DNA of the CDR3: TGTGCCAGCACTTTCCGACAGGGGGCGGGTGAGCAGTACTTC.

The rearrangement uses TRBV7-3 and TRBJ1-2; TRBD1 aligns across 10 bases. Germline CDR1 and CDR2: SGHTA and FQGTGA. This CDR3 spans 14 amino acids. V lost 3 bases to trimming and J lost 3 bases; unmatched junction nucleotides: 1. In DNA form, the CDR3 reads TGTGCCAGCAGCTTGACAGGGGGCGACTATGGCTACACCTTC. Translation gives CASSLTGGDYGYTF.

The chain carries TRBV5-4 and TRBJ2-7; 9 nucleotides match TRBD2. The CDR3 is 15 amino acids. Germline assignment: CDR1 SGHNT and CDR2 YYREEE (reference sequence). V shed 4 bases and J 3 bases; nucleotides not matched to a gene: 8. CDR3 sequence: CASSRGAGGVYEQYF. CDR3 nucleotide sequence: TGTGCCAGCAGCCGAGGCGCGGGGGGGGTCTACGAGCAGTACTTC.

This clone was counted a few times. The V call is TRBV3-1 (or the pseudogene TRBV3-2), the J call TRBJ1-2; 9 bases match TRBD1. The germline gives CDR1 LGHDT, CDR2 YNNKEL (reference sequence). The CDR3 consists of 14 residues. V gave up 4 bases and J gave up 6 bases; unmatched junction bases: 6. CDR3 coding DNA: TGTGCCAGCAGCCCATGGACAGGGGAAGATGGCTACACCTTC. It specifies CASSPWTGEDGYTF.

Here the CDR3 DNA reads TGCGCCAGCAGGCCAGGGGTCAACACCGGGGAGCTGTTTTTT. This encodes CASRPGVNTGELFF. The genes are TRBV5-1 and TRBJ2-2; D may be TRBD1 (6 bases). With 5 bases removed from V and 2 bases from J, the gap between germline ends came to 10 bases. This CDR3 comprises 14 residues. In germline, CDR1 is SGHRS, CDR2 YFSETQ. Looking up the rest from reference TRBV5-1 and TRBJ2-2 gives the full variable domain: KAGVTQTPRYLIKTRGQQVTLSCSPISGHRSVSWYQQTPGQGLQFLFEYFSETQRNKGNFPGRFSGRQFSNSRSEMNVSTLELGDSALYLCASRPGVNTGELFFGEGSRLTVL.

The V call is TRBV7-2, the J call TRBJ2-1, with 11 bases aligning to TRBD1. After removal of 6 bases from V and 1 base from J, the junction contained 5 bases not matched to a gene. The CDR3 extends over 16 amino acids. In germline, CDR1 is SGHTA, CDR2 FQGNSA. The CDR3 sequence is CASRLGQGGSYNEQFF. CDR3 nucleotide sequence: TGTGCCAGCAGACTGGGACAGGGGGGGTCCTACAATGAGCAGTTCTTC. Together with reference TRBV7-2 and TRBJ2-1, the CDR3 gives the full variable domain: GAGVSQSPSNKVTEKGKDVELRCDPISGHTALYWYRQSLGQGLEFLIYFQGNSAPDKSGLPSDRFSAERTGGSVSTLTIQRTQQEDSAVYLCASRLGQGGSYNEQFFGPGTRLTVL.

This clone was counted a few times. The rearrangement links TRBV7-3 to TRBJ2-2, with 15 bases aligning to TRBD2. The CDR3 covers 20 residues. CDR1 is SGHTA and CDR2 is FQGTGA in the germline V gene. J lost 2 bases, V lost 3 bases, and 10 bases had no gene match. This CDR3 is CASSLGLPGLAGGNTGELFF. The CDR3 coding sequence is TGTGCCAGCAGCTTGGGGCTCCCGGGACTAGCGGGGGGTAACACCGGGGAGCTGTTTTTT.

This chain joins TRBV27 and TRBJ1-3; 8 positions agree with TRBD1. Per germline, CDR1 MNHEY and CDR2 SMNVEV (reference sequence). The V gene end was trimmed by 7 bases and the J gene end by 2 bases; junction bases not matched to a gene: 10. This CDR3 comprises 16 residues. The CDR3 spells CASKRTTGAAGNTIYF. The CDR3 DNA reads TGTGCCAGCAAGAGGACGACAGGGGCAGCTGGAAACACCATATATTTT.

The chain's CDR3 is CSVAGVLRTEAFF. Here the CDR3 DNA reads TGCAGCGTTGCAGGGGTTTTAAGAACTGAAGCTTTCTTT. The chain links TRBV29-1 to TRBJ1-1; D possibly corresponds to TRBD1 (6 bases). CDR1 SQVTM and CDR2 ANQGSEA come from the germline V gene. The CDR3 loop spans 13 amino acids. Trimming removed 4 bases at V and 5 bases at J, with 14 bases between.

The V and J genes are TRBV7-3 and TRBJ2-2, with 8 bases fitting TRBD1. CDR1 and CDR2 (germline): SGHTA, FQGTGA. Trimming took 0 bases from V and 0 from J; bases not matched to a gene: 9. There are 19 residues in the CDR3. The CDR3 DNA reads TGTGCCAGCAGCTTAACGGGACAGGCATTTCTCGCGAACACCGGGGAGCTGTTTTTT. Amino acid sequence: CASSLTGQAFLANTGELFF.

V and J are TRBV9 and TRBJ2-2; the D gene is possibly TRBD1 (6 bases). Germline V gene lookup returns CDR1 SGDLS and CDR2 YYNGEE. The V gene lost 1 base and the J gene lost 5 bases, with 6 bases spanning the gap. This CDR3 comprises 13 residues. The CDR3 reads CASSVTGTGELFF. In DNA form, the CDR3 reads TGTGCCAGCAGCGTAACAGGGACCGGGGAGCTGTTTTTT.

This clone was seen just once. The chain uses TRBV30 and TRBJ1-1; D is perhaps TRBD1 (5 bases). The CDR3 runs 14 residues. Germline V gene lookup returns CDR1 GTSNPN and CDR2 SVGIG (reference sequence). Trimming took off 3 bases at V and 4 bases at J, with 15 bases between the two ends. The CDR3 reads CAWRGPTRGTEAFF. CDR3 bases: TGTGCCTGGAGGGGGCCGACACGAGGCACTGAAGCTTTCTTT.

The CDR3 DNA reads TGTGCCACCAGCGGCCGGGACAGGGTTTACAATGAGCAGTTCTTC. It codes for CATSGRDRVYNEQFF. The chain has TRBV15 and TRBJ2-1, with 9 bases fitting TRBD1. V shed 5 bases, J shed 4 bases, and the junction held 6 bases outside the gene matches. Germline V CDR1 and CDR2: LNHNV, YYDKDF (reference sequence). This CDR3 contains 15 residues.

The chain couples TRBV6-1 to TRBJ1-2; TRBD1 aligns across 8 bases. After removal of 3 bases from V and 1 base from J, the junction contained 7 bases not matched to a gene. This CDR3 comprises 16 residues. The germline V gene encodes CDR1 MNHNS and CDR2 SASEGT. The CDR3 loop is CASSDPTGQDNYGYTF. CDR3 in DNA: TGTGCCAGCAGTGATCCCACGGGACAGGATAACTATGGCTACACCTTC.